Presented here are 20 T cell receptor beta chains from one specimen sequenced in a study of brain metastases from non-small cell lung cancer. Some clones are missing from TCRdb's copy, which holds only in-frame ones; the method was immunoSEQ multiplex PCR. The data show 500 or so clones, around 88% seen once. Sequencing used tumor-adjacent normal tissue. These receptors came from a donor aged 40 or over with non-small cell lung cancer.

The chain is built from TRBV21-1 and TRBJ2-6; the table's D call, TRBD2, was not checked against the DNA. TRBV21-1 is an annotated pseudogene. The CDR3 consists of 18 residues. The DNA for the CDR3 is TGTGTCAGCAGTCACCAGTTAGCTACAACAAGTCGGGCCAACGTCCTGACTTTC. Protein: CVSSHQLATTSRANVLTF.

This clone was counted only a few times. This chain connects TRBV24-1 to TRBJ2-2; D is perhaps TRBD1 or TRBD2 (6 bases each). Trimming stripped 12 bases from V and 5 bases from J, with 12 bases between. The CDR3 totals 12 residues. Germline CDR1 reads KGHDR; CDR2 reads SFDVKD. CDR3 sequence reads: CASEGETGELFF. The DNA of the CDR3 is TGTGCCTCGGAGGGGGAAACCGGGGAGCTGTTTTTT.

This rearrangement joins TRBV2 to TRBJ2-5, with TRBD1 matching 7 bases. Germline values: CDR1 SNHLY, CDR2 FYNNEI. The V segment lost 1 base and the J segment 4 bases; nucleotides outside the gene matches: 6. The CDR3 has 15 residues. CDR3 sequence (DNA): TGTGCCAGCAGTGAAGGTACAGGGGTTCGAGAGACCCAGTACTTC. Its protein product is CASSEGTGVRETQYF.

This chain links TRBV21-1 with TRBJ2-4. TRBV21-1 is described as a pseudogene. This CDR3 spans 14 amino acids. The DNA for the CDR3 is TGTGCCAGCGGGAAGAGCGCCCAGGGACACATTCAGTACTTC. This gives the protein CASGKSAQGHIQYF.

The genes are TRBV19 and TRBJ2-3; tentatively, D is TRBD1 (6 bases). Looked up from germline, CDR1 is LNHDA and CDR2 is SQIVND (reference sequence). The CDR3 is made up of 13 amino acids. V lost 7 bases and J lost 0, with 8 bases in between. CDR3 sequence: CASKGQSTDTQYF. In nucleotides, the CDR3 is TGTGCCAGTAAAGGACAGAGCACAGATACGCAGTATTTT. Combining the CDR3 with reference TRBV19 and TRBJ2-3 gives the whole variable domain DGGITQSPKYLFRKEGQNVTLSCEQNLNHDAMYWYRQDPGQGLRLIYYSQIVNDFQKGDIAEGYSVSREKKESFPLTVTSAQKNPTAFYLCASKGQSTDTQYFGPGTRLTVL.

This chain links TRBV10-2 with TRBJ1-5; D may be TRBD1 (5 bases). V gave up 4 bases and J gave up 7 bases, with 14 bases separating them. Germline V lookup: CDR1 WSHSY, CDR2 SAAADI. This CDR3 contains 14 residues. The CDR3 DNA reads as TGCGCCAGCAGTGTGGGGCAGGGCGGGCAGCCCCAGCATTTT. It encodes CASSVGQGGQPQHF.

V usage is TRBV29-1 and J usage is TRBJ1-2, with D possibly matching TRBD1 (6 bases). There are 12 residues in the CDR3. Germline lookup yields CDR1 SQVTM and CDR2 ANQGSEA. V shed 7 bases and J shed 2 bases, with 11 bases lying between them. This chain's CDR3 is CSARQANYGYTF. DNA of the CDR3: TGCAGCGCCAGACAGGCCAACTATGGCTACACCTTC.

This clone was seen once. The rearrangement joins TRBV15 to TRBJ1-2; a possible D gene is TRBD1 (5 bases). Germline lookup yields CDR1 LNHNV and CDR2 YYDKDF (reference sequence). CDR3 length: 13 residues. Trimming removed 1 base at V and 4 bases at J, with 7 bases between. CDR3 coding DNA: TGTGCCACCAGCAGAGGGGGGATCTATGGCTACACCTTC. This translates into CATSRGGIYGYTF.

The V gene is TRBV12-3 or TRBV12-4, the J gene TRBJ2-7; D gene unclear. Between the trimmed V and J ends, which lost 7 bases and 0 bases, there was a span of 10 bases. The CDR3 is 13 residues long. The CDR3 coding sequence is TGTGCCAGCACTCACCGAAGCTCCTACGAGCAGTACTTC. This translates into CASTHRSSYEQYF.

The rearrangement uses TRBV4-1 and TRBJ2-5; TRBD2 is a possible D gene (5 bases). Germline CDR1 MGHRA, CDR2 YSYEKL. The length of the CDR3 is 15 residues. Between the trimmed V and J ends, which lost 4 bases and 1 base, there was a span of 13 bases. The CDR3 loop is CASSPREGIQETQYF. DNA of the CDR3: TGCGCCAGCAGCCCGAGGGAAGGGATCCAAGAGACCCAGTACTTC.

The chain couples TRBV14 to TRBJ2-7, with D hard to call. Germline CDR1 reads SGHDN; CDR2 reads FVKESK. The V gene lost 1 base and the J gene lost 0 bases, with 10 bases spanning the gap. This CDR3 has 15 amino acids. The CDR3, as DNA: TGTGCCAGCAGCCAAGGCCACAGTCTCTCCTACGAGCAGTACTTC. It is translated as CASSQGHSLSYEQYF.

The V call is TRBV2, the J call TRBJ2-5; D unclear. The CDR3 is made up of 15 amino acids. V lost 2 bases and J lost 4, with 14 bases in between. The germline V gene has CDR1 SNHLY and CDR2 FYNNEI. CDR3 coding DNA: TGTGCCAGCAGTGAAAACCCTGGAGTAGGAGAGACCCAGTACTTC. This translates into CASSENPGVGETQYF.

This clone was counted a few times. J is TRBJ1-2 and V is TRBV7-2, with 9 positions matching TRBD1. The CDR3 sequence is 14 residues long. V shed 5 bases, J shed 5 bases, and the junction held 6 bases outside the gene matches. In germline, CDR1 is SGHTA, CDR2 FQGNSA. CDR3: CASSPQTGGYGYTF. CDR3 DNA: TGTGCCAGCAGCCCCCAGACAGGGGGTTATGGCTACACCTTC.

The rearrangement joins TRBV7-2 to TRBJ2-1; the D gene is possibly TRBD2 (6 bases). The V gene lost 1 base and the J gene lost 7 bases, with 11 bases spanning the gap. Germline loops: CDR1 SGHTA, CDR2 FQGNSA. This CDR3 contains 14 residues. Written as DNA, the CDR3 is TGTGCCAGCAGCTTAGGGCTAGCGTGGAATGAGCAGTTCTTC. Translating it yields CASSLGLAWNEQFF.

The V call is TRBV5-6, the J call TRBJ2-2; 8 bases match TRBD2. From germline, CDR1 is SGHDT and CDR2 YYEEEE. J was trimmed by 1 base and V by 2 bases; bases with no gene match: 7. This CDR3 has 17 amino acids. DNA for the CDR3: TGTGCCAGCAGCTTAATAAGGCTAGCGGGGAACACCGGGGAGCTGTTTTTT. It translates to CASSLIRLAGNTGELFF. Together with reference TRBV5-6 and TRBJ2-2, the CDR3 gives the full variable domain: DAGVTQSPTHLIKTRGQQVTLRCSPKSGHDTVSWYQQALGQGPQFIFQYYEEEERQRGNFPDRFSGHQFPNYSSELNVNALLLGDSALYLCASSLIRLAGNTGELFFGEGSRLTVL.

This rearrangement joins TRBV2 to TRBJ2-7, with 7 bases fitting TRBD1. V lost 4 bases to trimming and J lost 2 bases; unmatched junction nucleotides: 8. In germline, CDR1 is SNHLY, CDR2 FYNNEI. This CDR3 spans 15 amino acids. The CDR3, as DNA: TGTGCCAGCAGTGCCTGGGGACAGTCAACCTACGAGCAGTACTTC. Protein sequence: CASSAWGQSTYEQYF.

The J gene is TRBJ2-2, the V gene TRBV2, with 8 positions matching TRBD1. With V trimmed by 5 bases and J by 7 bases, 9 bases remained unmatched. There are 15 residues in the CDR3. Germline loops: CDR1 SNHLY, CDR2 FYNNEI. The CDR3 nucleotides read TGTGCCAGCAGTATTCGACAGGGGACCGTCGGGGAGCTGTTTTTT. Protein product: CASSIRQGTVGELFF. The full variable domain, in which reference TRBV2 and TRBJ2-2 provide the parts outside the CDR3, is EPEVTQTPSHQVTQMGQEVILRCVPISNHLYFYWYRQILGQKVEFLVSFYNNEISEKSEIFDDQFSVERPDGSNFTLKIRSTKLEDSAMYFCASSIRQGTVGELFFGEGSRLTVL.

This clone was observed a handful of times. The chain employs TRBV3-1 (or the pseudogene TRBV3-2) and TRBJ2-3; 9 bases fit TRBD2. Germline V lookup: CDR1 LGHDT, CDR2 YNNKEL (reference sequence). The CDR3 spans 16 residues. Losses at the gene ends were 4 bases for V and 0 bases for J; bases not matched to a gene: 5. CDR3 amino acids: CASSRRAGGSTDTQYF. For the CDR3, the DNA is TGTGCCAGCAGCCGCAGGGCGGGGGGGAGCACAGATACGCAGTATTTT.

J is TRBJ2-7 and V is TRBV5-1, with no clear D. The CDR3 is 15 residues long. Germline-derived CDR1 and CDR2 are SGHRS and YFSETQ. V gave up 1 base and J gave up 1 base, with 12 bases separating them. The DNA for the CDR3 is TGCGCCAGCAGCTTGCGGCAGCCCAATTCCTACGAGCAGTACTTC. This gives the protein CASSLRQPNSYEQYF.

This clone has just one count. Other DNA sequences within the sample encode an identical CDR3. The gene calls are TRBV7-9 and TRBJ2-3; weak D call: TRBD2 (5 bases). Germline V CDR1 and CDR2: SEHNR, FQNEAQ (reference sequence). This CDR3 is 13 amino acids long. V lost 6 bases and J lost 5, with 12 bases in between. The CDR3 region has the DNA TGTGCCAGCAGTTGGGCTGAGGGAGATACGCAGTATTTT. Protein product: CASSWAEGDTQYF.